Listed below are T cell receptor beta chains from one sample, sequenced in a study of shared clonotypes between healthy human individuals. Generated by immunoSEQ multiplex PCR, the TCRdb table keeps only in-frame clones and is missing some. The profile shows fewer than 650,000 clones, around three quarters of them singletons. The specimen was PBMCs. The receptors were gathered from a woman aged 40 to 50 in good health. Some clones in this sample may be carry-over from other donors' samples. Each CDR3 is given with its conserved first and last residue. The order of the fields is clone size, J gene, D gene, V gene, CDR3 protein, CDR3 DNA. A D gene is named only where the DNA matches it firmly. Clone size is not always given. Where it is, it says once, few, many or a class for expanded clones.

>-|TRBJ2-2|TRBD2|TRBV6-5
CASRWTSGTTGELFF
TGTGCCAGCAGGTGGACTAGCGGGACAACCGGGGAGCTGTTTTTT
>-|TRBJ1-2|TRBD1|TRBV29-1
CSVGGWGTGGNYGYTF
TGCAGCGTTGGTGGGTGGGGGACAGGGGGTAACTATGGCTACACCTTC
>-|TRBJ2-5|TRBD1|TRBV29-1
CSVEASGTEETQYF
TGCAGCGTTGAAGCTTCCGGGACAGAAGAGACCCAGTACTTC
>-|TRBJ2-5|-|TRBV28
CASSSTGLGETQYF
TGTGCCAGCAGCAGTACAGGGCTCGGGGAGACCCAGTACTTC
>-|TRBJ1-1|-|TRBV28
CASNDLGTAGGNQAEAFF
TGTGCCAGCAATGACCTCGGGACGGCCGGTGGGAATCAGGCTGAAGCTTTCTTT
>-|TRBJ2-7|TRBD1|TRBV6-5
CASSPTGTGKYEQYF
TGTGCCAGCAGTCCGACCGGGACAGGGAAATACGAGCAGTACTTC
>many|TRBJ1-1|-|TRBV9
CASSSRRNTEAFF
TGTGCCAGCAGCTCACGACGGAACACTGAAGCTTTCTTT
>-|TRBJ2-5|-|TRBV5-1
CASRYETRDFKETQYF
TGCGCCAGCAGATATGAGACCCGGGACTTTAAAGAGACCCAGTACTTC
>few|TRBJ2-1|-|TRBV7-3
CASSLMSTSNEQFF
TGTGCCAGCAGCTTAATGAGTACCTCCAATGAGCAGTTCTTC
>-|TRBJ2-3|TRBD2|TRBV29-1
CSGLAGGLGTDTQYF
TGCAGCGGGCTAGCGGGAGGTCTCGGCACAGATACGCAGTATTTT
>-|TRBJ1-5|-|TRBV4-1
CASSQESNQPQHF
TGCGCCAGCAGCCAAGAAAGCAATCAGCCCCAGCATTTT
>many|TRBJ2-4|-|TRBV5-1
CASRPDQGNIQYF
TGCGCCAGCAGACCGGACCAGGGAAACATTCAGTACTTC
>-|TRBJ1-1|TRBD1|TRBV30
CAWSVGQGVTEAFF
TGTGCCTGGAGTGTAGGACAGGGGGTTACTGAAGCTTTCTTT
>-|TRBJ2-5|TRBD1|TRBV7-9
CASSFSNRGRIETQYF
TGTGCCAGCAGCTTCTCGAACAGGGGGCGAATAGAGACCCAGTACTTC
>-|TRBJ2-7|-|TRBV28
CASSLLFGDSYEQYF
TGTGCCAGCAGTTTACTTTTTGGGGATTCCTACGAGCAGTACTTC
>-|TRBJ2-3|TRBD2|TRBV4-2
CASSPLAGGPDTQYF
TGTGCCAGCAGCCCCCTAGCGGGAGGACCAGATACGCAGTATTTT
>-|TRBJ2-7|-|TRBV5-6
CASSLEGSPSWF
TGTGCCAGCAGCTTGGAGGGCAGTCCAAGTTGGTTC
>-|TRBJ2-7|TRBD2|TRBV9
CASSVAGSGSVYEQYF
TGTGCCAGCAGCGTAGCGGGTAGCGGGAGCGTCTACGAGCAGTACTTC
>-|TRBJ2-7|-|TRBV5-4
CASSSLGEGEQYF
TGTGCCAGCAGCTCTCTGGGGGAAGGCGAGCAGTACTTC
>-|TRBJ2-1|TRBD2|TRBV5-4
CASSFTTGGEQFF
TGTGCCAGCAGCTTCACCACGGGGGGTGAGCAGTTCTTC
>-|TRBJ2-6|-|TRBV10-3
CASSDTRSGANVLTF
TGTGCCAGCAGTGACACGCGATCTGGGGCCAACGTCCTGACTTTC
>-|TRBJ2-4|-|TRBV21-1
CASYPGLAGVESKNIQYF
TGTGCCAGCTATCCGGGACTAGCGGGGGTTGAGTCCAAAAACATTCAGTACTTC
>-|TRBJ2-1|-|TRBV5-1
CASRVGGEQFF
TGCGCCAGCAGAGTCGGAGGTGAGCAGTTCTTC
>few|TRBJ2-1|-|TRBV7-9
CASSSPSANEQFF
TGTGCCAGCAGCTCACCTTCCGCGAATGAGCAGTTCTTC
>-|TRBJ2-5|TRBD2|TRBV7-9
CASSLRTSGETQYF
TGTGCCAGCAGCCTAAGGACTAGTGGAGAGACCCAGTACTTC
>-|TRBJ2-3|-|TRBV27
CASSLTYTDTQYF
TGTGCCAGCAGTTTAACCTACACAGATACGCAGTATTTT
>-|TRBJ2-1|-|TRBV2
CASSESPLKRLNNEQFF
TGTGCCAGCAGTGAGAGCCCCTTGAAGCGGCTCAACAATGAGCAGTTCTTC
>-|TRBJ1-4|-|TRBV10-1
CGGGGKTTNEKLFF
TGCGGGGGGGGCGGGAAAACAACTAATGAAAAACTGTTTTTT
>-|TRBJ2-1|TRBD2|TRBV7-9
CASSTAPSGTWYNEQFF
TGTGCCAGCAGCACGGCCCCTAGCGGGACATGGTACAATGAGCAGTTCTTC
>many|TRBJ2-7|TRBD1|TRBV19
CASSIASGGAGEQYF
TGTGCCAGTAGTATAGCATCAGGGGGCGCGGGCGAGCAGTACTTC
>-|TRBJ2-7|TRBD2|TRBV7-8
CASFQGTSVAYEQYF
TGTGCCAGCTTCCAGGGGACTAGCGTAGCCTACGAGCAGTACTTC
>-|TRBJ2-2|-|TRBV10-2
CASSQTPRAGELFF
TGCGCCAGCAGTCAAACCCCTAGGGCCGGGGAGCTGTTTTTT
>few|TRBJ2-2|TRBD2|TRBV4-1
CASSQDWGLAASPNTGELFF
TGCGCCAGCAGCCAAGATTGGGGACTAGCGGCGAGCCCGAACACCGGGGAGCTGTTTTTT
>-|TRBJ2-7|-|TRBV11-2
CASSLGLDSYEQYF
TGTGCCAGCAGCTTAGGGCTCGACTCCTACGAGCAGTACTTC
>many|TRBJ2-5|-|TRBV10-2
CASSESRGGRETQYF
TGCGCCAGCAGTGAGTCCCGGGGTGGTCGAGAGACCCAGTACTTC
>-|TRBJ2-5|TRBD1|TRBV5-1
CASSLGDRGHKETQYF
TGCGCCAGCAGCTTGGGGGACAGGGGACACAAAGAGACCCAGTACTTC
>few|TRBJ1-5|-|TRBV2
CASSGTGNQPQHF
TGTGCCAGCAGCGGAACGGGTAATCAGCCCCAGCATTTT
>-|TRBJ2-5|-|TRBV7-6
CASSVGSEGRYF
TGTGCCAGCAGCGTAGGTTCGGAAGGTCGGTACTTC
>-|TRBJ1-3|-|TRBV30
CAWSVGSSGNTIYF
TGTGCCTGGAGTGTTGGCAGCTCTGGAAACACCATATATTTT
>-|TRBJ2-2|-|TRBV9
CASGSETGELFF
TGTGCCAGCGGCTCAGAAACCGGGGAGCTGTTTTTT
>-|TRBJ1-1|-|TRBV27
CASSSGTTNTEAFF
TGTGCCAGCAGTTCCGGGACAACGAACACTGAAGCTTTCTTT
>-|TRBJ1-2|-|TRBV20-1
CSASDAGGYTF
TGCAGTGCTAGTGACGCCGGTGGCTACACCTTC
>-|TRBJ2-6|-|TRBV5-1
CASSPGNAGANVLTF
TGCGCCAGCAGCCCGGGGAACGCTGGGGCCAACGTCCTGACTTTC
>-|TRBJ2-1|-|TRBV6-4
CASSEGPHNEQFF
TGTGCCAGCAGTGAAGGGCCTCACAATGAGCAGTTCTTC
>many|TRBJ2-2|-|TRBV4-3
CASSQSRGHTGELFF
TGCGCCAGCAGCCAAAGCCGGGGCCACACCGGGGAGCTGTTTTTT
>few|TRBJ2-7|-|TRBV7-2
CASSLRPYEQYF
TGTGCCAGCAGCTTGCGCCCCTACGAGCAGTACTTC
>-|TRBJ2-7|-|TRBV4-2
CASSQERQYEQYF
TGTGCCAGCAGCCAAGAACGGCAGTACGAGCAGTACTTC
>-|TRBJ2-2|TRBD2|TRBV10-3
CAIRRAGGKNTGELFF
TGTGCCATCAGACGAGCGGGAGGGAAGAACACCGGGGAGCTGTTTTTT
>-|TRBJ1-2|-|TRBV7-9
CASSLGTVYGYTF
TGTGCCAGCAGCTTAGGGACAGTTTATGGCTACACCTTC
>-|TRBJ2-3|TRBD2|TRBV5-4
CASSPGVIAGGTDTQYF
TGTGCCAGCAGCCCTGGAGTGATAGCGGGGGGCACAGATACGCAGTATTTT
>once|TRBJ2-4|TRBD1|TRBV10-3
CAISDPDRGAKNIQYF
TGTGCCATCAGTGATCCTGACAGGGGCGCCAAAAACATTCAGTACTTC
>-|TRBJ2-2|TRBD1|TRBV5-4
CASSLGQGNTGELFF
TGTGCCAGCAGCTTGGGACAGGGGAACACCGGGGAGCTGTTTTTT